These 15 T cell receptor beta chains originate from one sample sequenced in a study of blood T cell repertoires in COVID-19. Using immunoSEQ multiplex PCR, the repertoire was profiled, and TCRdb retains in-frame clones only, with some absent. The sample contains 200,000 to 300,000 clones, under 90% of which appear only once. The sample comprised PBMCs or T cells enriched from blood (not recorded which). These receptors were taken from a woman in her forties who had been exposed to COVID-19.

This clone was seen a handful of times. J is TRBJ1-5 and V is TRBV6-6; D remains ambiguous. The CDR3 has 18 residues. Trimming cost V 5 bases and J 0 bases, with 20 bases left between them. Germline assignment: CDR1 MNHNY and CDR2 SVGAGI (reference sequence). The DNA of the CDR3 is TGTGCCAGCAGTCCTACCTTGGAGGGCACCGGTAGCAATCAGCCCCAGCATTTT. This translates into CASSPTLEGTGSNQPQHF.

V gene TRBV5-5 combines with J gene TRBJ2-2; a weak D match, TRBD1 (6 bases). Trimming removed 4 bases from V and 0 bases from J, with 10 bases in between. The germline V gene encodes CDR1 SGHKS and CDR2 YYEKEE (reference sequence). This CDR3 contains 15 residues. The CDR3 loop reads CASSPTGTNTGELFF. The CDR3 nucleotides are TGTGCCAGCAGCCCGACAGGCACGAACACCGGGGAGCTGTTTTTT.

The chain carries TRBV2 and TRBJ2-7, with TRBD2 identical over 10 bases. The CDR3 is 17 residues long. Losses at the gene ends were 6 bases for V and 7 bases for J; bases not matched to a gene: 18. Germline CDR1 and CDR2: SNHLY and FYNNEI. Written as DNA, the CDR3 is TGTGCCAGCAGCCCCGGACGTAGCGGGGGGCCGCCGGGTGAGCAGTACTTC. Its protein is CASSPGRSGGPPGEQYF.

The CDR3 sequence: CASSHRGRGEQYF. In DNA, the CDR3 is TGTGCCAGCAGTCACAGGGGCAGGGGCGAGCAGTACTTC. The chain carries TRBV5-8 and TRBJ2-7, with 7 bases matching TRBD1. The CDR3 has 13 amino acids. Trimming removed 5 bases from V and 6 bases from J; junction bases left unmatched: 8. Germline V gene data show CDR1 as SGHTS and CDR2 as YDEGEE.

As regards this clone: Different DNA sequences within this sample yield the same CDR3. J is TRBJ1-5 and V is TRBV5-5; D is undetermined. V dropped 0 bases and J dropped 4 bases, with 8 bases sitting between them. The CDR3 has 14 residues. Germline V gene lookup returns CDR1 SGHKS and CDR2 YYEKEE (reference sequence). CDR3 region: CASSLGEINQPQHF. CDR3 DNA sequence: TGTGCCAGCAGCTTGGGGGAGATTAATCAGCCCCAGCATTTT.

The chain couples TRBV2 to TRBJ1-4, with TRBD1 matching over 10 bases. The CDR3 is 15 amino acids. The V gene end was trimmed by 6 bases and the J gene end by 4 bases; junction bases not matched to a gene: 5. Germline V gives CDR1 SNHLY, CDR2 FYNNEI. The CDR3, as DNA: TGTGCCAGCAGCGGGGGACAGGGGCGTAATGAAAAACTGTTTTTT. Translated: CASSGGQGRNEKLFF.

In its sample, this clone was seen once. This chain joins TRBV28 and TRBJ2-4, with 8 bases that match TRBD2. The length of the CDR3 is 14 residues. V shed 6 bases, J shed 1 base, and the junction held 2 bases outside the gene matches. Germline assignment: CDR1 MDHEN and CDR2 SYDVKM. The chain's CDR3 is CASSGGGAKNIQYF. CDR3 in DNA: TGTGCCAGCAGCGGCGGGGGGGCCAAAAACATTCAGTACTTC.

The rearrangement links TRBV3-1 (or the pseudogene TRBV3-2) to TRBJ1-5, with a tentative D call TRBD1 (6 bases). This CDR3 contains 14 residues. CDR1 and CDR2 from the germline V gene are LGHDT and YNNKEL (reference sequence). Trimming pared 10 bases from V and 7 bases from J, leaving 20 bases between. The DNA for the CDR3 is TGTGCCAACCGCCTGGGGGCGGTGGGGCAGCCCCAGCATTTT. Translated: CANRLGAVGQPQHF.

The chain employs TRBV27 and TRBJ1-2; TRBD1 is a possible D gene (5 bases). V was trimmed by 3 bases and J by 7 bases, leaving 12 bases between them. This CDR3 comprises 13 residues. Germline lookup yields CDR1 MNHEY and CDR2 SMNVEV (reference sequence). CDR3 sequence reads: CASSFVPRAGYTF. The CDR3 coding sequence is TGTGCCAGCAGTTTCGTTCCCAGGGCTGGCTACACCTTC.

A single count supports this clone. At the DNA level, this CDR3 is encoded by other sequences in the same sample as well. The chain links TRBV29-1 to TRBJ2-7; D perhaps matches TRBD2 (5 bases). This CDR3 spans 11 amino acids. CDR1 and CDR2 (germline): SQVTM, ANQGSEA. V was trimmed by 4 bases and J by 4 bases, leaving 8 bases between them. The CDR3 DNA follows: TGCAGCGTTGCGAGGGATTACGAGCAGTACTTC. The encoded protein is CSVARDYEQYF.

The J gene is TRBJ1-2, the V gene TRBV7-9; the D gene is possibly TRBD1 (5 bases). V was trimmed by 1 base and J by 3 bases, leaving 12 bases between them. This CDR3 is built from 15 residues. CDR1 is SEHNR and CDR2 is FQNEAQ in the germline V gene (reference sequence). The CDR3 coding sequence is TGTGCCAGCAGCTTAGTTCAGGGAGGGGACTATGGCTACACCTTC. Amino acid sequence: CASSLVQGGDYGYTF.

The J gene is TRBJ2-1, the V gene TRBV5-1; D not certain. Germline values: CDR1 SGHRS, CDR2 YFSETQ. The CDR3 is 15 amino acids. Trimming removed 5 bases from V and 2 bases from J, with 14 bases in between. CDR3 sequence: CASSSTPGTYNEQFF. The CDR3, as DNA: TGCGCCAGCAGTTCTACACCGGGTACCTACAATGAGCAGTTCTTC.

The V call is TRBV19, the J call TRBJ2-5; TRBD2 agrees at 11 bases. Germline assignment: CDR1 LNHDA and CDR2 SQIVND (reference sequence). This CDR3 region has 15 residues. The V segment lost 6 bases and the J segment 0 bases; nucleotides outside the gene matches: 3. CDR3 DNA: TGTGCCAGTAGCTCTAGCGGGGGGCACCAAGAGACCCAGTACTTC. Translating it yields CASSSSGGHQETQYF. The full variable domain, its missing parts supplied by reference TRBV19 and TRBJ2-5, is DGGITQSPKYLFRKEGQNVTLSCEQNLNHDAMYWYRQDPGQGLRLIYYSQIVNDFQKGDIAEGYSVSREKKESFPLTVTSAQKNPTAFYLCASSSSGGHQETQYFGPGTRLLVL.

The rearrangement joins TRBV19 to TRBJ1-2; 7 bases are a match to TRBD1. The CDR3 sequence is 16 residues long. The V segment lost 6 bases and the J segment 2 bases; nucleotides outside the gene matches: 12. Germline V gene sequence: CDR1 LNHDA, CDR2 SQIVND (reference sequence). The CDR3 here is CASSKQPGQLNYGYTF. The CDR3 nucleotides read TGTGCCAGTAGCAAACAACCGGGACAGCTAAACTATGGCTACACCTTC.

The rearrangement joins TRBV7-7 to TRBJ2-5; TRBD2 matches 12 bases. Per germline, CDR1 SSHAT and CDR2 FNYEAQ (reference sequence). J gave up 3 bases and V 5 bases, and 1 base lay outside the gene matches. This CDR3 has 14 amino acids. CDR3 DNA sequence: TGTGCCAGCAGCCCTAGCGGGGGGGAAGAGACCCAGTACTTC. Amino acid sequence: CASSPSGGEETQYF.